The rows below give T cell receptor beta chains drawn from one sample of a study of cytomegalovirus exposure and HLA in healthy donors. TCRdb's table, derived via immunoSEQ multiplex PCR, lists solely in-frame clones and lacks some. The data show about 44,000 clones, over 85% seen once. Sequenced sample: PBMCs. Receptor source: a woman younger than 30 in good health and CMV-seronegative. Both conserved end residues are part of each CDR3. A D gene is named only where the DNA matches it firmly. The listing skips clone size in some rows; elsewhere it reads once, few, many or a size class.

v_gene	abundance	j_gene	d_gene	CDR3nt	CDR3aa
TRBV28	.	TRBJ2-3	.	TGTGCCAGCAGTTTCTCCGGTCCGGATACGCAGTATTTT	CASSFSGPDTQYF
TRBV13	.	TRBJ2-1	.	TGTGCCAGCAGCTTAGTCCCCGAGACTTCGGGACTTCTCTCCTACAATGAGCAGTTCTTC	CASSLVPETSGLLSYNEQFF
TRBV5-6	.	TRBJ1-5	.	TGTGCCAGCAGCTCCATCGGACAGAATCAGCCCCAGCATTTT	CASSSIGQNQPQHF
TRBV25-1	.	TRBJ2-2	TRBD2	TGTGCCAGCGCCCTAGCGGGAGACACCGGGGAGCTGTTTTTT	CASALAGDTGELFF
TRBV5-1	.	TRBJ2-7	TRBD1	TGCGCCAGCAGCTACATTCCCGGGACAGCTTACGAGCAGTACTTC	CASSYIPGTAYEQYF
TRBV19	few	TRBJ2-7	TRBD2	TGTGCCACAGGACTAGCGGGGGCTATAGGCGGCGAGCAGTACTTC	CATGLAGAIGGEQYF
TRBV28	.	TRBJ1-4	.	TGTGCCAGCAGTTCGCGAGTAAAACTGTTTTTT	CASSSRVKLFF
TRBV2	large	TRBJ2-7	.	TGTGCCAGCAGTACAACCTACGAGCAGTACTTC	CASSTTYEQYF
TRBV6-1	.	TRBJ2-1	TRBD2	TGTGCCAGTGTGCTAGCGGGGGGTTACAATGAGCAGTTCTTC	CASVLAGGYNEQFF
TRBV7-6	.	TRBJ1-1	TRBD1	TGTGCCAGCAGTACCTACAGGGGCCCGAACACTGAAGCTTTCTTT	CASSTYRGPNTEAFF
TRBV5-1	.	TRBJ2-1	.	TGCGCCAGCAGCTCCCCCCGGGGCTTTAGGGACAACAATGAGCAGTTCTTC	CASSSPRGFRDNNEQFF
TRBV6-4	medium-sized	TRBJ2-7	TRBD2	TGTGCCAGCAGTGACTCGACTAGCGGGAGCGAGCAGTACTTC	CASSDSTSGSEQYF
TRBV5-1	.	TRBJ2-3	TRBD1	TGCGCCAGCAGCGGGGGACAGCCAGATACGCAGTATTTT	CASSGGQPDTQYF
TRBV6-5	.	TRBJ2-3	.	TGTGCCAGCAGTTACAGGGGGAGTCTAACAGATACGCAGTATTTT	CASSYRGSLTDTQYF
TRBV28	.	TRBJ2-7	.	TGTGCCAGCAGTTTTGGGCAGTCAGAATACGAGCAGTACTTC	CASSFGQSEYEQYF
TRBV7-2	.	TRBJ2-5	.	TGTGCCAGCAGCTCCGAGAACAGGGCGCAAGAGACCCAGTACTTC	CASSSENRAQETQYF
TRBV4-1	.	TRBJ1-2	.	TGCGCCAGCAGCCCGACAGAGTCCTATGGCTACACCTTC	CASSPTESYGYTF
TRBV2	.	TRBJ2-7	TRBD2	TGTGCCAGCAGTGATACTAGCGGGGGAGCCTACGAGCAGTACTTC	CASSDTSGGAYEQYF
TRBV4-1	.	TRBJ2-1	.	TGCGCCAGCAGCCACCCCCGCGGGACGGGGTCCAACCCCAATGAGCAGTTCTTC	CASSHPRGTGSNPNEQFF
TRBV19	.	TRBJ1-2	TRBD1	TGTGCCAGTAGGGACAGGAACTATGGCTACACCTTC	CASRDRNYGYTF